This T cell receptor (beta chain) was captured by sequencing in a study of T-cell memory formation after mild COVID-19. In TCRdb, the 5' RACE reads were re-called with MiXCR into one record per CDR3 protein. The repertoire holds 350,000 to 500,000 distinct CDR3 sequences, 23% seen once, with 10% to 15% in the top ten. Sequenced: PBMCs or a T cell subset sorted from them (not recorded which). The receptor comes from an adult woman who had mild COVID-19 (a few samples of this study predate the infection). Cell type and time point are not known.

CDR3 nucleotide sequence: TGTGCCACCAGGGCTAGGGCCGGAGGTGGAAAGACCCAGTACTTC. Translating gives CATRARAGGGKTQYF. J is TRBJ2-5 and V is TRBV15, with D possibly being TRBD2 (5 bases). From germline, CDR1 is LNHNV and CDR2 YYDKDF (reference sequence). The CDR3 loop spans 15 amino acids. V dropped 6 bases and J dropped 6 bases, with 20 bases sitting between them. The full variable domain, completed using reference TRBV15 and TRBJ2-5, is DAMVIQNPRYQVTQFGKPVTLSCSQTLNHNVMYWYQQKSSQAPKLLFHYYDKDFNNEADTPDNFQSRRPNTSFCFLDIRSPGLGDTAMYLCATRARAGGGKTQYFGPGTRLLVL.